The clone carrying this T cell receptor beta chain was counted only a few times. Its antigen is not identified. V was trimmed by 1 base and J by 10 bases, leaving 10 bases between them. Per germline, CDR1 GTSNPN and CDR2 SVGIG (reference sequence). The CDR3 spans 12 residues. This sample stems from a study of beta chain features in type 1 diabetes. Turning to the study itself: In age, gender and cell yields, patients were similar to healthy donors. The study's findings and limits: Moderate but significant shortening of TCRB CDR3s was recorded in all four CD4+ subsets from Type 1 diabetes patients.

Since all of the isolated RNA was reverse transcribed, expressed TCRB transcripts were what got sequenced. Generated by immunoSEQ multiplex PCR, the TCRdb table keeps only in-frame clones and is missing some. The repertoire consists of some 290,000 clones, with roughly a quarter occurring once and the leading ten covering 0.012%. The clonotype originates from a woman aged 25 to 39 with type 1 diabetes. Sequencing was done on a sample of naive CD4+ T cells from blood. V is TRBV30 and J is TRBJ2-2, with D unresolved. The CDR3 sequence: CAWSGSPQELFF. CDR3 nucleotide sequence: TGTGCCTGGAGTGGAAGCCCGCAGGAGCTGTTTTTT.